The 17 T cell receptor beta chains given below trace back to one sample, sequenced in a study of T cell responses to AZD1222 COVID-19 vaccine. TCRdb's table, derived via immunoSEQ multiplex PCR, lists solely in-frame clones and lacks some. The sample lists some 180,000 clones, roughly nine tenths seen once, with about 1.8% in the top ten. The sequencing used peripheral blood, collected 28 days after the second AZD1222 dose. The receptors were gathered from an adult who received the AZD1222 COVID-19 vaccine.

The V gene is TRBV6-6, the J gene TRBJ2-3; D not resolved. The germline V gene has CDR1 MNHNY and CDR2 SVGAGI (reference sequence). There are 16 residues in the CDR3. Trimming cost V 3 bases and J 0 bases, with 13 bases left between them. This CDR3 is CASSYRVVTSTDTQYF. The CDR3 region has the DNA TGTGCCAGCAGTTATAGGGTAGTAACTAGCACAGATACGCAGTATTTT.

V and J are TRBV5-1 and TRBJ2-7, with D perhaps assigned TRBD1 or TRBD2 (5 bases each). Trimming removed 2 bases at V and 2 bases at J, with 11 bases between. The CDR3 loop spans 14 amino acids. Per germline, CDR1 SGHRS and CDR2 YFSETQ. CDR3 sequence (DNA): TGCGCCAGCAGCTTAGCTGAGGGACCCTACGAGCAGTACTTC. Encoded protein: CASSLAEGPYEQYF. Combining the CDR3 with reference TRBV5-1 and TRBJ2-7 gives the whole variable domain KAGVTQTPRYLIKTRGQQVTLSCSPISGHRSVSWYQQTPGQGLQFLFEYFSETQRNKGNFPGRFSGRQFSNSRSEMNVSTLELGDSALYLCASSLAEGPYEQYFGPGTRLTVT.

The gene calls are TRBV9 and TRBJ2-7; D perhaps matches TRBD2 (7 bases). The V end lost 0 bases, the J end lost 0 bases, and 13 bases lay between the germline ends. Germline V lookup: CDR1 SGDLS, CDR2 YYNGEE. The CDR3 is made up of 16 amino acids. The CDR3 loop reads CASSVGAGARSYEQYF. The CDR3 nucleotides read TGTGCCAGCAGCGTAGGGGCGGGGGCCCGCTCCTACGAGCAGTACTTC.

The chain recombines TRBV5-1 with TRBJ1-4, with D perhaps matching TRBD1 (6 bases). Germline V gene data show CDR1 as SGHRS and CDR2 as YFSETQ. Trimming removed 4 bases at V and 6 bases at J, with 16 bases between. The CDR3 runs to 15 residues. The DNA of the CDR3 is TGCGCCAGCAGCCCAACAGGACAGTTAGATGAAAAACTGTTTTTT. Translating gives CASSPTGQLDEKLFF. Full variable domain (rest looked up from reference TRBV5-1 and TRBJ1-4): KAGVTQTPRYLIKTRGQQVTLSCSPISGHRSVSWYQQTPGQGLQFLFEYFSETQRNKGNFPGRFSGRQFSNSRSEMNVSTLELGDSALYLCASSPTGQLDEKLFFGSGTQLSVL.

The chain joins TRBV27 to TRBJ1-2, with D possibly TRBD1 on 5 matching bases. The CDR3 consists of 14 residues. Trimming took off 7 bases at V and 6 bases at J, with 18 bases between the two ends. Germline V gene sequence: CDR1 MNHEY, CDR2 SMNVEV (reference sequence). The CDR3 reads CASTRRGSSDGYTF. In DNA, the CDR3 is TGTGCCAGCACCCGGCGGGGGAGTAGCGATGGCTACACCTTC.

This rearrangement joins TRBV7-9 to TRBJ1-2, with TRBD1 matching 8 bases. Per the germline V gene, CDR1 is SEHNR and CDR2 is FQNEAQ (reference sequence). The CDR3 is 16 residues long. V trimming: 7 bases; J trimming: 0 bases; junction bases outside the gene matches: 10. As DNA, the CDR3 is TGTGCCAGCAAGAAGGGTGGACAGGGCACTAACTATGGCTACACCTTC. It translates to CASKKGGQGTNYGYTF.

V gene TRBV7-9 combines with J gene TRBJ2-3; 10 bases map to TRBD2. CDR3 length: 18 residues. Unmatched junction bases numbered 11, after V lost 4 bases and J lost 1 base. Germline V gene lookup returns CDR1 SEHNR and CDR2 FQNEAQ (reference sequence). CDR3 sequence (DNA): TGTGCCAGCAGCTCGCCGCTAGTAGCGGGGGGAGGCACAGATACGCAGTATTTT. Its translation is CASSSPLVAGGGTDTQYF.

The rearrangement links TRBV18 to TRBJ1-2; a possible D gene is TRBD1 (5 bases). In germline, CDR1 is KGHSH, CDR2 LQKENI. The CDR3 extends over 17 amino acids. Deletions cut 3 bases from V and 2 bases from J, with 19 bases between. CDR3: CASSPNPPGRFNYGYTF. For the CDR3, the DNA is TGTGCCAGCTCACCCAACCCTCCGGGACGGTTCAACTATGGCTACACCTTC.

The chain employs TRBV5-6 and TRBJ1-3; D gene ambiguous. Germline values: CDR1 SGHDT, CDR2 YYEEEE. The CDR3 totals 15 residues. V was shortened by 4 bases and J by 0 bases, with 11 bases between the two germline ends. CDR3 region: CASSLGSFSGNTIYF. The CDR3 bases are TGTGCCAGCAGCCTTGGGAGTTTCTCTGGAAACACCATATATTTT.

This chain connects TRBV6-1 to TRBJ2-3, with D perhaps given as TRBD1 or TRBD2 (5 bases each). CDR1 and CDR2 (germline): MNHNS, SASEGT. This CDR3 is built from 14 residues. With 1 base removed from V and 4 bases from J, the gap between germline ends came to 9 bases. This chain's CDR3 is CASSEDQGPDTQYF. CDR3 sequence (DNA): TGTGCCAGCAGTGAAGACCAGGGACCAGATACGCAGTATTTT.

This clone was counted a single time. The chain combines TRBV4-2 with TRBJ2-3; D is undetermined. Germline V gene sequence: CDR1 LGHNA, CDR2 YNFKEQ. This CDR3 contains 17 residues. V gave up 0 bases and J gave up 2 bases, with 15 bases separating them. The CDR3 DNA is TGTGCCAGCAGCCAAGAGATCTGGGGAATTGACACAGATACGCAGTATTTT. Amino acids: CASSQEIWGIDTDTQYF.

The chain recombines TRBV2 with TRBJ1-3; no firm D call. V dropped 4 bases and J dropped 0 bases, with 16 bases sitting between them. The CDR3 is 17 residues long. Germline CDR1 reads SNHLY; CDR2 reads FYNNEI. The CDR3 here is CASSAWAYTFSGNTIYF. The CDR3 nucleotides are TGTGCCAGCAGTGCGTGGGCATACACTTTCTCTGGAAACACCATATATTTT.

The chain is built from TRBV15 and TRBJ1-1, with D perhaps matching TRBD1 (6 bases). This CDR3 comprises 12 residues. Per the germline V gene, CDR1 is LNHNV and CDR2 is YYDKDF (reference sequence). With 5 bases removed from V and 7 bases from J, the gap between germline ends came to 11 bases. CDR3 sequence reads: CATSVDRSEAFF. The CDR3 bases are TGTGCCACCAGCGTCGACAGGAGTGAAGCTTTCTTT. Using reference TRBV15 and TRBJ1-1 for the parts outside the CDR3, the full variable domain is DAMVIQNPRYQVTQFGKPVTLSCSQTLNHNVMYWYQQKSSQAPKLLFHYYDKDFNNEADTPDNFQSRRPNTSFCFLDIRSPGLGDTAMYLCATSVDRSEAFFGQGTRLTVV.

This clone has only a few counts. The chain employs TRBV6-6 and TRBJ2-5; the match to TRBD2 covers 10 bases. Germline CDR1 reads MNHNY; CDR2 reads SVGAGI (reference sequence). Trimming at V came to 6 bases and at J to 3 bases, leaving 10 bases not matched to a gene. The CDR3 consists of 16 residues. The CDR3 protein is CASSPHSGGAEETQYF. CDR3 in DNA: TGTGCCAGCAGCCCGCACAGCGGGGGGGCTGAAGAGACCCAGTACTTC.

This chain's CDR3 is CASSQWDRNTGELFF. CDR3 DNA: TGTGCCAGCAGCCAATGGGACAGAAACACCGGGGAGCTGTTTTTT. The chain employs TRBV3-1 (or the pseudogene TRBV3-2) and TRBJ2-2, with 7 positions matching TRBD1. The CDR3 covers 15 residues. Trimming cost V 2 bases and J 2 bases; bases outside gene matches: 2. CDR1 and CDR2 (germline): LGHDT, YNNKEL (reference sequence).

The chain joins TRBV4-3 to TRBJ2-7, with D perhaps assigned TRBD1 or TRBD2 (5 bases each). The V end lost 0 bases, the J end lost 3 bases, and 15 bases lay between the germline ends. Germline V CDR1 and CDR2: LGHNA, YSLEER. The CDR3 consists of 16 residues. CDR3: CASSQDIPGAGYEQYF. The CDR3 DNA reads TGCGCCAGCAGCCAAGATATCCCCGGGGCCGGCTACGAGCAGTACTTC.

This sequence joins TRBV5-8 and TRBJ2-3; 11 positions match TRBD2. V dropped 4 bases and J dropped 2; count of bases not matched to a gene: 3. Germline V lookup: CDR1 SGHTS, CDR2 YDEGEE. CDR3 length equals 15 residues. DNA of the CDR3: TGTGCCAGCAGCCCTAGCGGGAGGACCACAGATACGCAGTATTTT. Translated: CASSPSGRTTDTQYF.